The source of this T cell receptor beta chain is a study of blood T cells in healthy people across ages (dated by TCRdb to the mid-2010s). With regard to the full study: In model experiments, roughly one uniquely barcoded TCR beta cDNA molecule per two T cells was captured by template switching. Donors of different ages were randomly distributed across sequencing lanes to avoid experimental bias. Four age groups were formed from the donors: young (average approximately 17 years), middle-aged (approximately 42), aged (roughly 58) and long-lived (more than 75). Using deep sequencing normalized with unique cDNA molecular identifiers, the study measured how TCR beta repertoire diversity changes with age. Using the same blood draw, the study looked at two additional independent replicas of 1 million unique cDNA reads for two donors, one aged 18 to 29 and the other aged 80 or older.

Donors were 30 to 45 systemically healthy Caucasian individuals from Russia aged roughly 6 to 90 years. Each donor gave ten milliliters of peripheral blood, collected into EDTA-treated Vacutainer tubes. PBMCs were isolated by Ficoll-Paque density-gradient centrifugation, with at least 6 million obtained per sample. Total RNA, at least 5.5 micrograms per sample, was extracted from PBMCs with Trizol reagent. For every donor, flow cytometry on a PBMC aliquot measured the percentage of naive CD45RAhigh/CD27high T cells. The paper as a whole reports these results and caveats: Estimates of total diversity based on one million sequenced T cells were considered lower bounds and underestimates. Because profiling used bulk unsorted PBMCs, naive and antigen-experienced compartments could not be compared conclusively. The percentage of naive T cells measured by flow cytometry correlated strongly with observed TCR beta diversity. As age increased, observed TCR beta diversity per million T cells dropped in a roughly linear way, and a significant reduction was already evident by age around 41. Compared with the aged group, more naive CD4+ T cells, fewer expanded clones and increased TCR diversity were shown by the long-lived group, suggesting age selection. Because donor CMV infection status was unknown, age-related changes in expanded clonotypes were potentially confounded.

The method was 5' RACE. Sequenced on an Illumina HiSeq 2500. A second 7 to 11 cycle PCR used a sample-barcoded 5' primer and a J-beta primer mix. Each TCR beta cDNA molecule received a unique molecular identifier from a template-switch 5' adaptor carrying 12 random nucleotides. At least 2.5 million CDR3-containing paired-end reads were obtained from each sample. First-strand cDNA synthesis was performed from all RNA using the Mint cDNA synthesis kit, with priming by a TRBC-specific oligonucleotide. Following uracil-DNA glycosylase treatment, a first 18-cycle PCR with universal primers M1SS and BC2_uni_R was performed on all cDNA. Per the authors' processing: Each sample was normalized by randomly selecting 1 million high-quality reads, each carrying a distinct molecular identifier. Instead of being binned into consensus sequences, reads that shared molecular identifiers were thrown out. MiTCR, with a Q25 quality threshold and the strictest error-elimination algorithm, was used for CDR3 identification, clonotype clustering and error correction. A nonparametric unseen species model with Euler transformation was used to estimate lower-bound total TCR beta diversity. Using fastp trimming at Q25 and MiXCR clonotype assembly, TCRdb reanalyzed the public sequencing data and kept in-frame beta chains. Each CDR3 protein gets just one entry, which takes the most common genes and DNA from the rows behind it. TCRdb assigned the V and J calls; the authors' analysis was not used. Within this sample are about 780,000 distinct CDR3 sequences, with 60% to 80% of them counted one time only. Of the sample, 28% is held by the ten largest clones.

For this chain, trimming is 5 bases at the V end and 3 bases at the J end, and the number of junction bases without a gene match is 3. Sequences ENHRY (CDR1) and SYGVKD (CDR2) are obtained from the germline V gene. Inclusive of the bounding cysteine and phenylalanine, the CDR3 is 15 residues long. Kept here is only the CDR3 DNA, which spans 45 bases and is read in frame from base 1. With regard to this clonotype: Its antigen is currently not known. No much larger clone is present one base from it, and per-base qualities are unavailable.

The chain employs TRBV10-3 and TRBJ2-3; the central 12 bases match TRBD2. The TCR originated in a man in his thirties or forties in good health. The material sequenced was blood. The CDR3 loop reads CAISLLAGGTDTQYF. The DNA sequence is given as TGTGCCATCAGTCTACTAGCGGGGGGAACAGATACGCAGTATTTT.